Each of the 5 T cell receptor beta chains below was sequenced from the same sample in a study of blood T cell repertoires in COVID-19 (dated by TCRdb to about 2020). To prepare the library, the immunoSEQ multiplex PCR assay was applied. The immuneACCESS repertoire file appears here via TCRdb, limited to in-frame rearrangements. These files lack a portion of the clones; in checked studies, under half of the deficit traces to unresolved V genes, and the cause of the others is not known. A total of some 240,000 clones appear in this sample, roughly 89% of them only once. The biggest ten clones account for 2.1% of the sample. Sequencing was carried out using peripheral blood. The receptors originated from a woman aged 55-75 years with COVID-19, enrolled during active disease.

The CDR3: CSASGARGGVSEAFF. The CDR3 DNA reads as TGCAGTGCTAGTGGGGCTCGTGGCGGGGTCTCTGAAGCTTTCTTT. The chain uses TRBV20-1 and TRBJ1-1, with a tentative D call TRBD1 (5 bases). V lost 3 bases and J lost 6, with 20 bases in between. The CDR3 loop spans 15 amino acids. CDR1 is DFQATT, CDR2 SNEGSKA, per germline (reference sequence).

The chain uses TRBV27 and TRBJ2-2, with D perhaps TRBD1 (5 bases). CDR1 and CDR2 from the germline V gene are MNHEY and SMNVEV (reference sequence). This CDR3 has 16 amino acids. Trimming took 5 bases from V and 1 from J, leaving 14 bases between them. Here the CDR3 reads CASSHRPGKNTGELFF. The CDR3 bases are TGTGCCAGCAGTCACCGGCCAGGGAAGAACACCGGGGAGCTGTTTTTT.

The CDR3 bases are TGTGCCAGCAGCTTAGCACGTCCGGGACAGGGATATGGCTACACCTTC. Protein product: CASSLARPGQGYGYTF. The gene calls are TRBV11-2 and TRBJ1-2; TRBD1 matches 9 bases. Germline CDR1 and CDR2: SGHAT and FQNNGV. The CDR3 sequence is 16 residues long. V shed 1 base, J shed 5 bases, and the junction held 8 bases outside the gene matches.

This clone was detected only once. The genes are TRBV7-2 and TRBJ1-6; unclear D gene. The CDR3 runs 14 residues. Trimming left V 1 base short and J 8 bases short, with 9 bases between. CDR1 and CDR2 (germline): SGHTA, FQGNSA. CDR3 protein: CASSLEQKYSPLHF. For the CDR3, the DNA is TGTGCCAGCAGCTTAGAACAGAAGTATTCACCCCTCCACTTT.

The V and J genes are TRBV5-1 and TRBJ1-1, with D unresolved. V lost 4 bases, J lost 3 bases, and 10 bases lay in between. Germline V CDR1 and CDR2: SGHRS, YFSETQ. This CDR3 region has 13 residues. The CDR3 nucleotides are TGCGCCAGCAGCATCGAGGGATACACTGAAGCTTTCTTT. Protein product: CASSIEGYTEAFF.